The entry that follows covers one T cell receptor beta chain sequence. Its antigen is unidentified. The sample originates from a study of T cell responses to AZD1222 COVID-19 vaccine. Study results and caveats: The donor group comprised mostly white British people and more females; the analysis possibly underestimated clonal diversity. Of spike-specific TCRs, nearly half reportedly target regions left unmutated in variants. When two AZD1222 doses had been given, Spike-specific TCR breadth and depth rose.

The assay was immunoSEQ multiplex PCR, and TCRdb's table has in-frame clones only and misses some. The table includes under 200,000 clones, approximately 88% detected once. In germline, CDR1 is SGDLS, CDR2 YYNGEE. Deletions cut 2 bases from V and 3 bases from J, with 6 bases between. The CDR3 contains 13 residues. The chain employs TRBV9 and TRBJ2-1, with unresolved D. The receptor comes from an adult who received the AZD1222 COVID-19 vaccine. The sample in question was peripheral blood, obtained 28 days after the second AZD1222 dose. The chain's CDR3 is CASSVNNYNEQFF. CDR3 bases: TGTGCCAGCAGCGTGAATAACTACAATGAGCAGTTCTTC.